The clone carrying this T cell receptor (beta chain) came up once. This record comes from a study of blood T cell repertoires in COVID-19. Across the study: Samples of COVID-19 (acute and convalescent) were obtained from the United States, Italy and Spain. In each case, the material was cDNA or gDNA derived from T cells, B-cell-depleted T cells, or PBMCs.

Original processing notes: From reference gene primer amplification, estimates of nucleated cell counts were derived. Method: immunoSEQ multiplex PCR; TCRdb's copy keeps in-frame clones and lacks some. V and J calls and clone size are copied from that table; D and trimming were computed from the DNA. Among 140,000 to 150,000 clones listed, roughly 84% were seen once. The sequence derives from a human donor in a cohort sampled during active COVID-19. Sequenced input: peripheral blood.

The CDR3 DNA follows: TGTGCCAGCAGTTACATGAGAGTCTACGAGCAGTACTTC. It translates to CASSYMRVYEQYF. This rearrangement joins TRBV6-2 or TRBV6-3 to TRBJ2-7; the D is unclear. The germline V and J ends were trimmed by 2 bases and 3 bases, with 8 bases remaining between them. The CDR3 contains 13 residues. CDR1 MNHEY and CDR2 SVGEGT come from the germline V gene.